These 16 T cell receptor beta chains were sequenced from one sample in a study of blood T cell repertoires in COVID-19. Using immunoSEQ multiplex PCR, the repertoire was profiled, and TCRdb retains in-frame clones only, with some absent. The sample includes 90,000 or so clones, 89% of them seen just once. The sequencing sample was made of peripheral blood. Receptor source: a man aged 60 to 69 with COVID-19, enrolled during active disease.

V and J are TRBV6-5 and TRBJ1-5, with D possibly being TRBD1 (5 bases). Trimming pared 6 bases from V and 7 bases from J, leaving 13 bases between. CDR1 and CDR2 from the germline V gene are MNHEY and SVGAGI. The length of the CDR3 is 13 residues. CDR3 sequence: CASRRGEGQPQHF. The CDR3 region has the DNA TGTGCCAGCAGACGAGGGGAGGGGCAGCCCCAGCATTTT.

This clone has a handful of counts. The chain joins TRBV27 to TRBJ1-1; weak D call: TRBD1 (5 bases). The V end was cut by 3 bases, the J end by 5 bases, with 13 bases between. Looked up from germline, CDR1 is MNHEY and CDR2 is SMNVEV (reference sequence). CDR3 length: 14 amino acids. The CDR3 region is CASSLIRASTEAFF. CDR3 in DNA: TGTGCCAGCAGTTTGATCAGGGCCTCGACTGAAGCTTTCTTT.

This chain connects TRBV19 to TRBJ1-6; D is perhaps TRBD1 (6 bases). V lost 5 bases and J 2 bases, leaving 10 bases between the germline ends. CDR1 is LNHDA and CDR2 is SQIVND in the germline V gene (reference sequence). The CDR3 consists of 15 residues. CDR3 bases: TGTGCCAGTAGTCGGGACAACGCCTATAATTCACCCCTCCACTTT. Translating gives CASSRDNAYNSPLHF. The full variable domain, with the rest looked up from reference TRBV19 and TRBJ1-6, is DGGITQSPKYLFRKEGQNVTLSCEQNLNHDAMYWYRQDPGQGLRLIYYSQIVNDFQKGDIAEGYSVSREKKESFPLTVTSAQKNPTAFYLCASSRDNAYNSPLHFGNGTRLTVT.

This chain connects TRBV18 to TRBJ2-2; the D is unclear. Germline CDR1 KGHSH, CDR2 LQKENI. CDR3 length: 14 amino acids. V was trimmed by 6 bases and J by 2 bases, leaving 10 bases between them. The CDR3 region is CASSPSPNTGELFF. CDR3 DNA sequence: TGTGCCAGCTCCCCTAGTCCCAACACCGGGGAGCTGTTTTTT.

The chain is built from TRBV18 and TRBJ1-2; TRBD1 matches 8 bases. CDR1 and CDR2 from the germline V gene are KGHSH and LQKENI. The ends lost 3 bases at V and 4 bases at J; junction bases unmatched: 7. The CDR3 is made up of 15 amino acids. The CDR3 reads CASSPRTGPSYGYTF. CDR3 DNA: TGTGCCAGCTCACCTCGGACAGGGCCCAGCTATGGCTACACCTTC.

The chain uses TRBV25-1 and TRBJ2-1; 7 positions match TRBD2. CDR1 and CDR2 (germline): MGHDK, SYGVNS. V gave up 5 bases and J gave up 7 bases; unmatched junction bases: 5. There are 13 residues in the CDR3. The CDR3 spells CASSSAGVNEQFF. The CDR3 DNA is TGTGCCAGCAGTTCCGCGGGAGTAAATGAGCAGTTCTTC.

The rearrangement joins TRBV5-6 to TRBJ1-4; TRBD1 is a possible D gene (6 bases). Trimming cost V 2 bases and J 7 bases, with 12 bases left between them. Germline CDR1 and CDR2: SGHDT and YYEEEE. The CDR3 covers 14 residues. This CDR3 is CASSFGQGSEKLFF. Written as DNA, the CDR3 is TGTGCCAGCAGCTTCGGCCAGGGGAGTGAAAAACTGTTTTTT.

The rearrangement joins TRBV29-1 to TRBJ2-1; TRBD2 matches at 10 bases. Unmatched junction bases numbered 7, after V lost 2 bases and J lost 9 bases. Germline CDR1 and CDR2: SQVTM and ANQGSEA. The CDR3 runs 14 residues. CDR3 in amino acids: CSVELAGEGSEQFF. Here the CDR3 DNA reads TGCAGCGTTGAACTAGCGGGAGAAGGTAGTGAGCAGTTCTTC.

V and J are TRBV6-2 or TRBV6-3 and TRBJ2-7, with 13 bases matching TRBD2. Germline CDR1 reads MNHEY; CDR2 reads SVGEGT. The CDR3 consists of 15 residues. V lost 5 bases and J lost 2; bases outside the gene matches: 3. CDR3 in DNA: TGTGCCAGCAGTGGGGGACTAGCGGGAACCTACGAGCAGTACTTC. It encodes CASSGGLAGTYEQYF.

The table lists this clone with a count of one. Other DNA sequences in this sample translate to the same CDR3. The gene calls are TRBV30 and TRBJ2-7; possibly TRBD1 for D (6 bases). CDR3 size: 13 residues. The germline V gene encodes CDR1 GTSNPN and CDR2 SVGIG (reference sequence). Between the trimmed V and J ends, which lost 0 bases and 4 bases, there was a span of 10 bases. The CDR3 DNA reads TGTGCCTGGAGTGTAGGGGGTGGGTACGAGCAGTACTTC. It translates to CAWSVGGGYEQYF.

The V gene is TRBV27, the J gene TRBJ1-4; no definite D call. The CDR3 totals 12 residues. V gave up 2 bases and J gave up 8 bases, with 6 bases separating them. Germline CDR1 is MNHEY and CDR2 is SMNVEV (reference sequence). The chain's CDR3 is CASSLGGEKLFF. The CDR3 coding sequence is TGTGCCAGCAGTTTAGGAGGAGAAAAACTGTTTTTT.

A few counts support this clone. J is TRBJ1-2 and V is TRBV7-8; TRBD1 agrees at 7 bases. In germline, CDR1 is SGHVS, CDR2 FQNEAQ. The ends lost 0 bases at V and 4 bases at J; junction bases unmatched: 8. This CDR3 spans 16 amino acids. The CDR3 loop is CASSLATGLSSYGYTF. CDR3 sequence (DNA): TGTGCCAGCAGCTTAGCGACAGGGTTGAGTAGCTATGGCTACACCTTC.

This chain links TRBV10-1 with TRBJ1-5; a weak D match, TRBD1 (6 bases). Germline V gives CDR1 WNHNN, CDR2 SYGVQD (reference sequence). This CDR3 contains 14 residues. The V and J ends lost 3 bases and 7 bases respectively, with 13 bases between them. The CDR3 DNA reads TGCGCCAGCAGTGAACAGGGAGCCCGACAGCCCCAGCATTTT. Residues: CASSEQGARQPQHF.

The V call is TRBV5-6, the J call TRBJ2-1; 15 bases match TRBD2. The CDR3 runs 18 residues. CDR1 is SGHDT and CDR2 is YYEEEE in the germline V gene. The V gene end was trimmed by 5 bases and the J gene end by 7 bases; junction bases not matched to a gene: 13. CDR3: CASRRTSGRGLGLNEQFF. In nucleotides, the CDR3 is TGTGCCAGCAGAAGGACTAGCGGGAGGGGATTGGGGCTTAATGAGCAGTTCTTC.

Written as DNA, the CDR3 is TGCAGCTCACAGGACAGGGTCGGCTACACCTTC. The encoded protein is CSSQDRVGYTF. This chain joins TRBV29-1 and TRBJ1-2; 8 bases are a match to TRBD1. CDR3 length: 11 amino acids. Losses at the gene ends were 8 bases for V and 8 bases for J; bases not matched to a gene: 7. CDR1 is SQVTM, CDR2 ANQGSEA, per germline.

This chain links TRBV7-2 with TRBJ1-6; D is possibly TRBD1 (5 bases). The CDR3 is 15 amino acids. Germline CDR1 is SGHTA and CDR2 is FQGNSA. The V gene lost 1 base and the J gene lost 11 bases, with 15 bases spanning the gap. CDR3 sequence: CASSLEVGERTPLHF. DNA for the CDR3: TGTGCCAGCAGCTTAGAAGTAGGGGAAAGGACACCCCTCCACTTT.